Following are 28 T cell receptor beta chains from one sample sequenced in a study of beta chain features in type 1 diabetes. The whole isolated RNA underwent reverse transcription, so sequencing captured expressed TCRB transcripts. TCRdb keeps only in-frame clones here, not all; method: immunoSEQ multiplex PCR. The table records some 220,000 clones, under 13% of them present only once. What was sequenced was central memory CD4+ T cells from blood. These TCRs come from a man aged 18 to 29 in good health.

This clone was picked up a small number of times. The chain has TRBV2 and TRBJ2-5; D remains ambiguous. This CDR3 contains 11 residues. The ends were cut back, 10 bases at V and 4 bases at J, with 10 bases in the middle. CDR1 and CDR2 (germline): SNHLY, FYNNEI. The CDR3 here is CATSTAETQYF. The CDR3 nucleotides are TGTGCCACCTCGACCGCAGAGACCCAGTACTTC. The whole variable domain, remainder taken from reference TRBV2 and TRBJ2-5, is EPEVTQTPSHQVTQMGQEVILRCVPISNHLYFYWYRQILGQKVEFLVSFYNNEISEKSEIFDDQFSVERPDGSNFTLKIRSTKLEDSAMYFCATSTAETQYFGPGTRLLVL.

This clone was found a few times. The J gene is TRBJ2-1, the V gene TRBV5-1; TRBD2 matches 10 bases. The CDR3 has 14 amino acids. Germline values: CDR1 SGHRS, CDR2 YFSETQ. Trimming took 4 bases from V and 7 from J; bases not matched to a gene: 5. The CDR3 DNA reads TGCGCCAGCAGCGAACTAGCGGGAAGTAATGAGCAGTTCTTC. Its translation is CASSELAGSNEQFF.

This clone was seen more than once but under ten times. This chain links TRBV9 with TRBJ2-2; D possibly corresponds to TRBD1 (6 bases). Trimming stripped 5 bases from V and 6 bases from J, with 14 bases between. This CDR3 region has 14 residues. CDR1 and CDR2 from the germline V gene are SGDLS and YYNGEE. The CDR3 nucleotides are TGTGCCAGCAGTGGGACAAGCCGGTCCGGGGAGCTGTTTTTT. Its protein is CASSGTSRSGELFF. Full variable domain (remainder filled in from reference TRBV9 and TRBJ2-2): DSGVTQTPKHLITATGQRVTLRCSPRSGDLSVYWYQQSLDQGLQFLIQYYNGEERAKGNILERFSAQQFPDLHSELNLSSLELGDSALYFCASSGTSRSGELFFGEGSRLTVL.

This clone was seen more than once but under ten times. At one of its ends the junction is not consistent with the germline gene, which may arise from a read error. The chain uses TRBV6-1 and TRBJ2-1, with D maybe TRBD2 (5 bases). Germline V gene data show CDR1 as MNHNS and CDR2 as SASEGT. This CDR3 has 15 amino acids. The CDR3 is CAISEERELYNEQFF. As DNA, the CDR3 is TGTGCCATCAGTGAGGAGAGGGAGCTCTACAATGAGCAGTTCTTC.

V and J are TRBV6-5 and TRBJ1-5, with TRBD1 matching over 7 bases. The V gene's germline CDR1 is MNHEY and CDR2 SVGAGI. With 5 bases clipped from V and 10 bases from J, the junction kept 8 bases outside the gene matches. This CDR3 is 13 amino acids long. The chain's CDR3 is CASSEGGQIPQHF. The CDR3 coding sequence is TGTGCCAGCAGTGAAGGGGGACAGATACCCCAGCATTTT.

This clone has just a few counts. This chain connects TRBV4-2 to TRBJ2-3; 8 bases map to TRBD1. V gave up 7 bases and J gave up 5 bases; unmatched junction bases: 11. CDR3 length: 15 residues. Germline-derived CDR1 and CDR2 are LGHNA and YNFKEQ. In DNA form, the CDR3 reads TGTGCCAGCAAGATGGGCAGGGGGCAGGAAGATACGCAGTATTTT. Translated, it gives CASKMGRGQEDTQYF.

This clone was seen a few times. This chain connects TRBV30 to TRBJ2-1; D gene ambiguous. The CDR3 is 14 amino acids. Germline V gene data show CDR1 as GTSNPN and CDR2 as SVGIG (reference sequence). The V end lost 2 bases, the J end lost 3 bases, and 11 bases lay between the germline ends. The CDR3: CAWSRIGLYNEQFF. The CDR3 region has the DNA TGTGCCTGGAGTAGGATAGGGCTCTACAATGAGCAGTTCTTC. Full variable domain (remainder filled in from reference TRBV30 and TRBJ2-1): SQTIHQWPATLVQPVGSPLSLECTVEGTSNPNLYWYRQAAGRGLQLLFYSVGIGQISSEVPQNLSASRPQDRQFILSSKKLLLSDSGFYLCAWSRIGLYNEQFFGPGTRLTVL.

This clone was counted between two and nine times. This chain joins TRBV27 and TRBJ2-3, with D hard to call. CDR1 and CDR2 (germline): MNHEY, SMNVEV (reference sequence). V dropped 6 bases and J dropped 2 bases, with 15 bases sitting between them. The CDR3 sequence is 15 residues long. The CDR3 bases are TGTGCCAGCAGCCCCAGCCGGGCCATCACAGATACGCAGTATTTT. This gives the protein CASSPSRAITDTQYF.

The chain couples TRBV10-2 to TRBJ1-3; D uncertain. Looked up from germline, CDR1 is WSHSY and CDR2 is SAAADI. There are 14 residues in the CDR3. V was shortened by 7 bases and J by 3 bases, with 13 bases between the two germline ends. The CDR3 reads CASTHRTDGNTIYF. In DNA, the CDR3 is TGCGCCAGCACCCACCGGACGGATGGAAACACCATATATTTT.

Of note for this clone: This sequence is one base from a far larger clone and is likely a read error. The same CDR3 arises from other DNA sequences in this sample as well. J is TRBJ2-3 and V is TRBV7-6; D gene unclear. Between the trimmed V and J ends, which lost 4 bases and 2 bases, there was a span of 4 bases. The CDR3 runs 12 residues. Germline V gene lookup returns CDR1 SGHVS and CDR2 FNYEAQ. In DNA form, the CDR3 reads TGTGCCAGCAGCTCCTACACAGATACGCAGTATTTT. It yields the protein CASSSYTDTQYF.

The V gene is TRBV6-6, the J gene TRBJ2-3; 11 positions match TRBD2. The CDR3 has 16 residues. The germline gives CDR1 MNHNY, CDR2 SVGAGI (reference sequence). With 3 bases clipped from V and 1 base from J, the junction kept 3 bases outside the gene matches. This chain's CDR3 is CASSYSGRARTDTQYF. For the CDR3, the DNA is TGTGCCAGCAGTTATAGCGGGAGGGCCCGCACAGATACGCAGTATTTT.

This clone was recorded at least ten times. The chain has TRBV29-1 and TRBJ2-1; 7 bases align to TRBD2. CDR3 size: 14 residues. From germline, CDR1 is SQVTM and CDR2 ANQGSEA. V shed 5 bases and J 4 bases; nucleotides not matched to a gene: 8. Here the CDR3 reads CSVCCQRGYNEQFF. DNA for the CDR3: TGCAGCGTTTGTTGCCAGCGGGGATACAATGAGCAGTTCTTC.

This rearrangement joins TRBV19 to TRBJ2-1, with 8 bases fitting TRBD2. The CDR3 sequence is 15 residues long. Germline CDR1 LNHDA, CDR2 SQIVND (reference sequence). V trimming: 4 bases; J trimming: 1 base; junction bases outside the gene matches: 3. Here the CDR3 reads CASSSSGISYNEQFF. CDR3 bases: TGTGCCAGTAGTAGTAGCGGGATATCCTACAATGAGCAGTTCTTC.

This clone has just a few counts. V is TRBV7-8 and J is TRBJ2-7, with 8 bases lining up with TRBD2. V shed 2 bases, J shed 3 bases, and the junction held 9 bases outside the gene matches. The CDR3 consists of 16 residues. The germline CDR1 and CDR2 sequences are SGHVS and FQNEAQ. CDR3 amino acids: CASSLREGPGLYEQYF. The CDR3 DNA reads TGTGCCAGCAGCTTACGGGAGGGGCCAGGACTCTACGAGCAGTACTTC.

The V and J genes are TRBV7-2 and TRBJ2-7, with TRBD2 matching over 8 bases. The J segment lost 9 bases and the V segment lost 2 bases, leaving 6 bases of the junction unmatched. The CDR3 extends over 13 amino acids. The germline V gene has CDR1 SGHTA and CDR2 FQGNSA. The chain's CDR3 is CASSLTGGSGQYF. In nucleotides, the CDR3 is TGTGCCAGCAGCTTAACGGGGGGGTCCGGGCAGTACTTC.

The chain recombines TRBV19 with TRBJ2-4; D is perhaps TRBD1 or TRBD2 (5 bases each). V dropped 8 bases and J dropped 9 bases, with 20 bases sitting between them. The CDR3 covers 14 residues. The germline V gene encodes CDR1 LNHDA and CDR2 SQIVND (reference sequence). CDR3: CASVGRGDRSIQYF. CDR3 bases: TGTGCCAGTGTAGGTAGGGGAGATAGGAGCATTCAGTACTTC.

This clone was detected only a few times. CDR3 residues: CASSGAGPLYGYTF. The CDR3 nucleotides read TGTGCCAGCAGTGGGGCAGGGCCCCTCTATGGCTACACCTTC. This chain joins TRBV2 and TRBJ1-2; tentative D call: TRBD1 (5 bases). Between the trimmed V and J ends, which lost 4 bases and 4 bases, there was a span of 13 bases. The CDR3 contains 14 residues. The V gene's germline CDR1 is SNHLY and CDR2 FYNNEI.

The CDR3 here is CASSRASYNEQFF. In DNA form, the CDR3 reads TGTGCCAGCAGCCGGGCCTCCTACAATGAGCAGTTCTTC. The gene calls are TRBV5-6 and TRBJ2-1; D gene unclear. Looked up from germline, CDR1 is SGHDT and CDR2 is YYEEEE. The CDR3 extends over 13 amino acids. The ends were cut back, 4 bases at V and 0 bases at J, with 5 bases in the middle.

The CDR3 loop reads CASSVSTVSYNEQFF. CDR3 nucleotides: TGTGCCAGCAGCGTATCGACAGTCTCCTACAATGAGCAGTTCTTC. The gene calls are TRBV9 and TRBJ2-1; D possibly corresponds to TRBD1 (5 bases). V dropped 1 base and J dropped 0 bases, with 8 bases sitting between them. CDR3 length: 15 residues. Looked up from germline, CDR1 is SGDLS and CDR2 is YYNGEE.

This clone was detected a few times. The chain recombines TRBV30 with TRBJ2-7; weak D call: TRBD1 (6 bases). The length of the CDR3 is 11 residues. Trimming took 8 bases from V and 6 from J, leaving 14 bases between them. Germline loops: CDR1 GTSNPN, CDR2 SVGIG (reference sequence). DNA for the CDR3: TGTGCCGCAGAGCGAGGGGGCGAGCAGTACTTC. Translating gives CAAERGGEQYF. Full variable domain (remainder filled in from reference TRBV30 and TRBJ2-7): SQTIHQWPATLVQPVGSPLSLECTVEGTSNPNLYWYRQAAGRGLQLLFYSVGIGQISSEVPQNLSASRPQDRQFILSSKKLLLSDSGFYLCAAERGGEQYFGPGTRLTVT.

To note about this clone: The junction shows a germline mismatch at one end, possibly a read error. V usage is TRBV7-3 and J usage is TRBJ2-6; D possibly uses TRBD1 or TRBD2 (5 bases each). This CDR3 has 15 residues. Per the germline V gene, CDR1 is SGHTA and CDR2 is FQGTGA. CDR3 region: CASGTGISGANVLAF. CDR3 nucleotide sequence: TGTGCCAGCGGGACCGGCATCTCTGGGGCCAACGTCCTGGCTTTC.

This rearrangement joins TRBV15 to TRBJ1-2; D ambiguous. V shed 0 bases and J shed 4 bases, with 3 bases lying between them. The CDR3 sequence is 12 residues long. CDR1 LNHNV and CDR2 YYDKDF come from the germline V gene (reference sequence). The CDR3 is CATSRDLYGYTF. DNA of the CDR3: TGTGCCACCAGCAGAGACCTCTATGGCTACACCTTC.

The rearrangement links TRBV5-4 to TRBJ2-5; tentatively, D is TRBD1 or TRBD2 (5 bases each). Trimming cost V 4 bases and J 5 bases, with 15 bases left between them. The germline CDR1 and CDR2 sequences are SGHNT and YYREEE (reference sequence). CDR3 length: 14 residues. CDR3 sequence (DNA): TGTGCCAGCAGCACCAGGGTAGAGGGCGAGACCCAGTACTTC. It codes for CASSTRVEGETQYF.

This clone was seen more than once but under ten times. The rearrangement uses TRBV7-2 and TRBJ2-7; D is unresolved. CDR1 is SGHTA and CDR2 is FQGNSA in the germline V gene. The ends were cut back, 5 bases at V and 4 bases at J, with 6 bases in the middle. The CDR3 contains 11 residues. CDR3 sequence reads: CASSLKYEQYF. The CDR3 nucleotides are TGTGCCAGCAGCCTGAAATACGAGCAGTACTTC.

This clone was counted ten times or more. This same CDR3 is encoded by further DNA sequences in the sample. The chain has TRBV7-3 and TRBJ2-3; D is uncertain. Germline V gives CDR1 SGHTA, CDR2 FQGTGA. Between the trimmed V and J ends, which lost 1 base and 6 bases, there was a span of 8 bases. The CDR3 length is 13 residues. The chain's CDR3 is CASSLREGDTQYF. The DNA for the CDR3 is TGTGCCAGCAGCTTAAGGGAAGGGGATACGCAGTATTTT.

Only a few counts were recorded for this clone. The V call is TRBV5-6, the J call TRBJ2-1; 10 nucleotides line up with TRBD2. The CDR3 extends over 16 amino acids. V was clipped by 2 bases and J by 4 bases; unmatched bases: 6. The germline gives CDR1 SGHDT, CDR2 YYEEEE. CDR3 DNA sequence: TGTGCCAGCAGCTTAGCACTAGCGGGGTCTTACAATGAGCAGTTCTTC. This translates into CASSLALAGSYNEQFF.

This clone showed up many times. The rearrangement uses TRBV4-2 and TRBJ2-3, with D possibly being TRBD1 (6 bases). V was pared by 0 bases and J by 2 bases, with 9 bases between. Germline lookup yields CDR1 LGHNA and CDR2 YNFKEQ. There are 15 residues in the CDR3. CDR3 loop: CASSQDDRLTDTQYF. DNA of the CDR3: TGTGCCAGCAGCCAAGACGACAGGCTCACAGATACGCAGTATTTT.

The genes are TRBV10-3 and TRBJ2-7; 10 positions agree with TRBD2. The CDR3 runs 13 residues. The V segment lost 11 bases and the J segment 3 bases; nucleotides outside the gene matches: 7. Germline-derived CDR1 and CDR2 are ENHRY and SYGVKD. CDR3 residues: CAPGTSEYYEQYF. The CDR3 nucleotides read TGTGCCCCAGGGACTAGCGAATACTACGAGCAGTACTTC.